The sequence of this T cell receptor beta chain was determined in a study of blood T cell repertoires in COVID-19. Background on the study: Material from acute and convalescent COVID-19 was sourced from the United States, Italy and Spain. From T cells, B-cell-depleted T cells, or PBMCs came the material, which was cDNA or gDNA.

Authors' analysis steps: It was from reference gene primer amplification that nucleated cell counts were estimated. TCRdb's copy holds only in-frame clones and misses some; the assay was immunoSEQ multiplex PCR. V, J and clone size derive from that table, while D and trimming were established from the DNA sequence. The table has 100,000 to 150,000 clones, about 85% seen once. For this clone: At one end the junction does not follow the germline gene, possibly because of a read error.

This CDR3 has 17 amino acids. CDR1 and CDR2 (germline): SGHTS, YDEGEE. This chain joins TRBV5-8 and TRBJ2-3, with 8 bases aligning to TRBD2. The TCR originated in a man older than 75 with active or convalescent COVID-19. The specimen sequenced was peripheral blood. CDR3 amino acids: CASRLGGRTPRRNTQYF. CDR3 DNA: TGTGCCAGCAGATTGGGCGGGAGGACGCCCCGACGGAATACGCAGTATTTT.